This T cell receptor beta chain was identified in a study of blood T cell repertoires in COVID-19. Study in general: COVID-19 samples, acute and convalescent, were from the United States, Italy and Spain. T cells, B-cell-depleted T cells, or PBMCs provided the cDNA or gDNA that served as material.

Germline V gene data show CDR1 as SGHAT and CDR2 as FQNNGV. The CDR3 totals 15 residues. After removal of 5 bases from V and 6 bases from J, the junction contained 4 bases not matched to a gene. In the authors' workflow: Estimated nucleated cell counts came from reference gene primer amplification. Here immunoSEQ multiplex PCR was the method, and the copy in TCRdb shows in-frame clones only, minus some. V, J and clone size reflect that table, while D and trimming were determined from the DNA. The table records roughly 250,000 clones, roughly 90% of them present only once. The chain has TRBV11-2 and TRBJ2-1, with TRBD2 matching over 13 bases. This clonotype was sampled from a woman in her thirties or forties who had recovered from COVID-19. Sequenced material: peripheral blood. DNA for the CDR3: TGTGCCAGCAGCAGACGGACTAGCGGGGGCAATGAGCAGTTCTTC. It is translated as CASSRRTSGGNEQFF.